Below are 22 T cell receptor beta chains sequenced from a single sample in a study of OX40 agonist ivuxolimab in advanced cancers. Method: immunoSEQ multiplex PCR; TCRdb's copy keeps in-frame clones and lacks some. This table has about 59,000 clones, approximately 90% appearing once. Here the sequenced sample was CD4+ or CD8+ T cells sorted from blood, taken in a trial of the OX40 agonist ivuxolimab. These receptors were taken from an adult with an advanced solid tumor such as melanoma, head and neck, liver or kidney cancer.

The chain uses TRBV5-1 and TRBJ2-1; unclear D gene. The length of the CDR3 is 14 residues. In germline, CDR1 is SGHRS, CDR2 YFSETQ. Trimming took 5 bases from V and 5 from J, leaving 14 bases between them. For the CDR3, the DNA is TGCGCCAGCAGACCGGGTCGAACGAACAATGAGCAGTTCTTC. It is translated as CASRPGRTNNEQFF.

The chain employs TRBV4-3 and TRBJ2-1, with TRBD2 matching 7 bases. Trimming at V came to 4 bases and at J to 0 bases, leaving 9 bases not matched to a gene. CDR3 length equals 17 residues. CDR1 LGHNA and CDR2 YSLEER come from the germline V gene. The CDR3 protein is CASSPDFAGASYNEQFF. Written as DNA, the CDR3 is TGCGCCAGCAGCCCTGACTTCGCGGGAGCCTCCTACAATGAGCAGTTCTTC.

The chain couples TRBV28 to TRBJ1-1; D is ambiguous. CDR3 size: 11 residues. CDR1 and CDR2 from the germline V gene are MDHEN and SYDVKM. Deletions cut 8 bases from V and 1 base from J, with 5 bases between. This CDR3 reads CASSSNTEAFF. CDR3 sequence (DNA): TGTGCCAGCTCATCGAACACTGAAGCTTTCTTT.

This clone came up once. This chain links TRBV6-1 with TRBJ2-7; no firm D call. The CDR3 covers 13 residues. Looked up from germline, CDR1 is MNHNS and CDR2 is SASEGT. Trimming left V 3 bases short and J 4 bases short, with 10 bases between. CDR3 amino acids: CASSDYQRYEQYF. The CDR3 DNA follows: TGTGCCAGCAGTGATTACCAAAGGTACGAGCAGTACTTC.

This clone showed up many times. This chain uses TRBV27 with TRBJ2-1; 10 bases align to TRBD2. This CDR3 spans 19 amino acids. Germline CDR1 is MNHEY and CDR2 is SMNVEV (reference sequence). With V trimmed by 4 bases and J by 0 bases, 12 bases remained unmatched. CDR3 nucleotides: TGTGCCAGCAGTTCCACGGTAGCGGGAGGCCTAAGCTCCTACAATGAGCAGTTCTTC. Translation: CASSSTVAGGLSSYNEQFF.

The chain joins TRBV7-9 to TRBJ2-2, with D perhaps matching TRBD1 (6 bases). V dropped 1 base and J dropped 6 bases, with 18 bases sitting between them. This CDR3 spans 17 amino acids. Germline values: CDR1 SEHNR, CDR2 FQNEAQ (reference sequence). The chain's CDR3 is CASSLVAGAMNSGELFF. The CDR3 DNA reads TGTGCCAGCAGCTTAGTGGCAGGGGCAATGAATTCCGGGGAGCTGTTTTTT.

Only a few counts were recorded for this clone. This sequence joins TRBV4-2 and TRBJ2-7, with D possibly matching TRBD2 (6 bases). The germline gives CDR1 LGHNA, CDR2 YNFKEQ. V lost 0 bases to trimming and J lost 4 bases, with 13 bases between them. The CDR3 totals 15 residues. DNA for the CDR3: TGTGCCAGCAGCCAAGAGGGGGGAGTCGGTTACGAGCAGTACTTC. Translation: CASSQEGGVGYEQYF.

The chain recombines TRBV7-9 with TRBJ2-5; D uncertain. CDR3 length equals 15 residues. CDR1 is SEHNR, CDR2 FQNEAQ, per germline (reference sequence). V was clipped by 2 bases and J by 1 base, with 11 bases between them. The CDR3 DNA reads as TGTGCCAGCAGCTTACGAGCAGGTATCCAAGAGACCCAGTACTTC. It codes for CASSLRAGIQETQYF.

The chain links TRBV6-1 to TRBJ1-2; 8 nucleotides line up with TRBD1. Trimming removed 7 bases from V and 7 bases from J; junction bases left unmatched: 11. The CDR3 length is 14 residues. Germline V CDR1 and CDR2: MNHNS, SASEGT. The CDR3: CASTHAGTGLGYTF. Here the CDR3 DNA reads TGTGCCAGCACCCATGCCGGGACAGGACTTGGCTACACCTTC.

CDR3 sequence (DNA): TGTGCCAGCAGCTTAGCGCAGACTAGCGGGGCCACCACAGATACGCAGTATTTT. It is translated as CASSLAQTSGATTDTQYF. The chain is built from TRBV7-8 and TRBJ2-3; 11 bases are shared with TRBD2. The CDR3 loop spans 18 amino acids. Germline CDR1 is SGHVS and CDR2 is FQNEAQ. The junction had 7 bases not matched to a gene; V was cut back by 0 bases and J by 2 bases.

In its sample, this clone was seen once. V and J are TRBV19 and TRBJ2-1; 13 positions agree with TRBD2. CDR3 size: 14 residues. The junction had 1 base not matched to a gene; V was cut back by 1 base and J by 10 bases. Germline V gene data show CDR1 as LNHDA and CDR2 as SQIVND (reference sequence). The CDR3 region is CASSIATSGREQFF. CDR3 in DNA: TGTGCCAGTAGTATAGCGACTAGCGGGAGGGAGCAGTTCTTC. Filled out from reference TRBV19 and TRBJ2-1, the complete variable domain reads DGGITQSPKYLFRKEGQNVTLSCEQNLNHDAMYWYRQDPGQGLRLIYYSQIVNDFQKGDIAEGYSVSREKKESFPLTVTSAQKNPTAFYLCASSIATSGREQFFGPGTRLTVL.

The chain carries TRBV28 and TRBJ2-7; D gene uncertain. V was cut by 3 bases and J by 5 bases, with 8 bases left in between. The CDR3 runs 12 residues. Germline CDR1 is MDHEN and CDR2 is SYDVKM. The CDR3: CASSFFDDEQYF. In DNA, the CDR3 is TGTGCCAGCAGTTTTTTTGACGACGAGCAGTACTTC.

The chain carries TRBV11-3 and TRBJ2-3, with D uncertain. Trimming cost V 5 bases and J 0 bases, with 6 bases left between them. Looked up from germline, CDR1 is SGHNT and CDR2 is YENEEA. The CDR3 contains 13 residues. The CDR3 here is CASSTVSTDTQYF. The CDR3 nucleotides read TGTGCCAGCAGCACCGTGAGCACAGATACGCAGTATTTT. The entire variable domain, with the rest obtained from reference TRBV11-3 and TRBJ2-3, is as follows: EAGVVQSPRYKIIEKKQPVAFWCNPISGHNTLYWYLQNLGQGPELLIRYENEEAVDDSQLPKDRFSAERLKGVDSTLKIQPAELGDSAVYLCASSTVSTDTQYFGPGTRLTVL.

This clone turned up a few times. This sequence joins TRBV19 and TRBJ1-1; 8 bases fit TRBD1. Germline V gene lookup returns CDR1 LNHDA and CDR2 SQIVND (reference sequence). The V and J ends lost 5 bases and 4 bases, in that order; junction bases with no gene match: 6. The CDR3 is 14 amino acids. The chain's CDR3 is CASSPDRGGTEAFF. The CDR3 bases are TGTGCCAGTAGTCCAGACAGGGGAGGCACTGAAGCTTTCTTT.

The chain is built from TRBV10-3 and TRBJ2-7, with TRBD2 matching 7 bases. V was clipped by 3 bases and J by 3 bases; unmatched bases: 2. This CDR3 contains 13 residues. Per germline, CDR1 ENHRY and CDR2 SYGVKD. The CDR3, as DNA: TGTGCCATCAGTGACGGGACTATCTACGAGCAGTACTTC. Translated, it gives CAISDGTIYEQYF.

This chain links TRBV28 with TRBJ2-3; D might be TRBD2 (5 bases). In germline, CDR1 is MDHEN, CDR2 SYDVKM. Deletions cut 6 bases from V and 7 bases from J, with 8 bases between. The CDR3 is 11 amino acids. This CDR3 is CASRTGYTQYF. DNA of the CDR3: TGTGCCAGCAGGACGGGGTATACGCAGTATTTT.

The chain is built from TRBV19 and TRBJ2-7; a possible D gene is TRBD1 (5 bases). Germline lookup yields CDR1 LNHDA and CDR2 SQIVND (reference sequence). The CDR3 covers 14 residues. V lost 3 bases and J lost 3, with 12 bases in between. Here the CDR3 DNA reads TGTGCCAGTAGTATTTCAGGGCTCGGCTACGAGCAGTACTTC. It specifies CASSISGLGYEQYF.

The chain has TRBV27 and TRBJ2-1; possibly TRBD1 for D (5 bases). This CDR3 spans 11 amino acids. Per the germline V gene, CDR1 is MNHEY and CDR2 is SMNVEV (reference sequence). The V end was cut by 8 bases, the J end by 6 bases, with 8 bases between. CDR3 sequence reads: CASSQGNEQFF. The CDR3 DNA reads TGTGCCAGCTCGCAGGGCAATGAGCAGTTCTTC.

The CDR3 region has the DNA TGTGCCAGCAGCCAAGACCTCTACGAGCAGTACTTC. Its translation: CASSQDLYEQYF. V is TRBV14 and J is TRBJ2-7; the D is unclear. This CDR3 is built from 12 residues. Trimming pared 0 bases from V and 3 bases from J, leaving 3 bases between. CDR1 is SGHDN, CDR2 FVKESK, per germline.

The rearrangement joins TRBV7-9 to TRBJ2-1; D gene ambiguous. V lost 5 bases and J 0 bases, leaving 14 bases between the germline ends. CDR1 is SEHNR, CDR2 FQNEAQ, per germline (reference sequence). There are 16 residues in the CDR3. The CDR3 protein is CASSTLGASSYNEQFF. CDR3 sequence (DNA): TGTGCCAGCAGCACCCTAGGAGCGAGCTCCTACAATGAGCAGTTCTTC.

This chain links TRBV27 with TRBJ1-5; 10 nucleotides agree with TRBD1. With V trimmed by 5 bases and J by 6 bases, 16 bases remained unmatched. Germline-derived CDR1 and CDR2 are MNHEY and SMNVEV (reference sequence). CDR3 length equals 18 residues. CDR3 DNA sequence: TGTGCCAGCAGTATTTACAGCCCGGGACAGGGGAAGGGTCAGCCCCAGCATTTT. Protein: CASSIYSPGQGKGQPQHF.

Only a few counts were recorded for this clone. The V call is TRBV7-9, the J call TRBJ2-1; 14 bases align to TRBD2. The CDR3 totals 16 residues. J gave up 7 bases and V 3 bases, and 5 bases lay outside the gene matches. Per the germline V gene, CDR1 is SEHNR and CDR2 is FQNEAQ (reference sequence). CDR3 protein: CASSFGLAGGRNEQFF. The CDR3 region has the DNA TGTGCCAGCAGCTTCGGACTAGCGGGAGGCCGGAATGAGCAGTTCTTC.